Below are 5 T cell receptor beta chains sequenced from a single sample in a study of response to subunit inactivated influenza vaccine (dated by TCRdb to 2016 to 2019). Libraries were prepared through RT-PCR. Instrument used: Illumina HiSeq 2500. TCRdb reran the public reads through fastp at Q25 and MiXCR, keeping productive beta chains. A single entry per CDR3 protein holds the most common genes and DNA from its merged rows. This sample comprises around 650,000 distinct CDR3 sequences, 15% to 18% of them detected only once. 11% of the sample is taken by the ten largest. The sequenced sample was PBMCs from blood, obtained about 11 days after vaccination. These receptors all stem from a man aged 45-60 years who received an inactivated influenza vaccine. Donor details come from another sample of the same person, matched by shared clones.

This clonotype has only a few counts. The chain couples TRBV12-5 to TRBJ1-1; the D gene is possibly TRBD1 (5 bases). Germline V gene sequence: CDR1 LGHNT, CDR2 FRNRAP. The germline V and J ends were trimmed by 6 bases and 2 bases, with 13 bases remaining between them. The CDR3 consists of 14 residues. CDR3 sequence: CASGLGTVNTEAFF. The CDR3 DNA is TGTGCTAGTGGACTTGGGACGGTCAACACTGAAGCTTTCTTT.

This clonotype came up a few times. The chain combines TRBV7-6 with TRBJ2-3; 11 bases line up with TRBD2. The V segment lost 1 base and the J segment 1 base; nucleotides outside the gene matches: 7. Germline assignment: CDR1 SGHVS and CDR2 FNYEAQ. The CDR3 is made up of 18 amino acids. CDR3 sequence reads: CASSLGLAGGPRTDTQYF. The CDR3 DNA reads as TGTGCCAGCAGCTTAGGTCTAGCGGGGGGACCCCGCACAGATACGCAGTATTTT.

The DNA of the CDR3 is TGTGCCAGCAGCTTACCGTTTAGGAAGCCGGAGACCCAGTACTTC. It is translated as CASSLPFRKPETQYF. The V gene is TRBV7-2, the J gene TRBJ2-5; D not certain. Germline lookup yields CDR1 SGHTA and CDR2 FQGNSA. Deletions cut 2 bases from V and 5 bases from J, with 15 bases between. The CDR3 loop spans 15 amino acids.

The chain has TRBV3-1 and TRBJ2-3, with 12 positions matching TRBD2. The CDR3 is 15 residues long. The trim removed 4 bases at V and 6 bases at J, leaving 5 bases unmatched. CDR1 and CDR2 (germline): LGHDT, YNNKEL (reference sequence). The CDR3 DNA follows: TGTGCCAGCAGCCCAACCGGGACTAGCGGGGATACGCAGTATTTT. Residues: CASSPTGTSGDTQYF.

This clonotype has more than one count but fewer than ten. V usage is TRBV7-2 and J usage is TRBJ2-7; no clear D gene. Germline V gene sequence: CDR1 SGHTA, CDR2 FQGNSA. V gave up 5 bases and J gave up 1 base, with 9 bases separating them. This CDR3 contains 13 residues. The CDR3 loop reads CASSPRNSYEQYF. CDR3 DNA: TGTGCCAGCAGCCCTCGAAATTCCTACGAGCAGTACTTC.